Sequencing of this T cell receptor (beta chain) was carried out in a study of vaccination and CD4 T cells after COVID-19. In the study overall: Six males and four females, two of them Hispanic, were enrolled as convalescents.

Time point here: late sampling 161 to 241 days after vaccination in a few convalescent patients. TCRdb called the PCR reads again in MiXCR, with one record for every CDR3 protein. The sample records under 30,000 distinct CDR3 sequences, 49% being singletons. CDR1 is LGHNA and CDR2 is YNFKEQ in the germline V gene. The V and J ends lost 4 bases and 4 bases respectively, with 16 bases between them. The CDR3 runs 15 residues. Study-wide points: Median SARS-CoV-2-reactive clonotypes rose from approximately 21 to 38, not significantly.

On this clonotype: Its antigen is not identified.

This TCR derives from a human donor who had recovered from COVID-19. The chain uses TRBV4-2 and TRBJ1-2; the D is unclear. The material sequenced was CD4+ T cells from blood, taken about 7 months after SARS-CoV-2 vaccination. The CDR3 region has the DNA TGTGCCAGCAGCCCCACAGTCGAGGATTCCTATGGCTACACCTTC. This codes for CASSPTVEDSYGYTF.